The sequence of this T cell receptor (beta chain) was determined in a study of cytomegalovirus exposure and HLA in healthy donors. Study outcomes and limitations: Beyond CMV serostatus, there was no information to go on about immune exposure.

As to this clone: Its antigen is unknown.

With 60 Vbeta and 13 Jbeta primers, the PCR was carried out. Method: immunoSEQ multiplex PCR; TCRdb's copy keeps in-frame clones and lacks some. This table has some 120,000 clones, 77% appearing once. The CDR3 is 14 amino acids. V was pared by 2 bases and J by 4 bases, with 10 bases between. Germline CDR1 is SGHKS and CDR2 is YYEKEE (reference sequence). The sequenced material came from PBMCs. J is TRBJ1-3 and V is TRBV5-5; no firm D call. The receptor was derived from a human donor in good health. Here the CDR3 DNA reads TGTGCCAGCAGCTTTGGCGGGTTAGGAAACACCATATATTTT. This sequence encodes CASSFGGLGNTIYF.